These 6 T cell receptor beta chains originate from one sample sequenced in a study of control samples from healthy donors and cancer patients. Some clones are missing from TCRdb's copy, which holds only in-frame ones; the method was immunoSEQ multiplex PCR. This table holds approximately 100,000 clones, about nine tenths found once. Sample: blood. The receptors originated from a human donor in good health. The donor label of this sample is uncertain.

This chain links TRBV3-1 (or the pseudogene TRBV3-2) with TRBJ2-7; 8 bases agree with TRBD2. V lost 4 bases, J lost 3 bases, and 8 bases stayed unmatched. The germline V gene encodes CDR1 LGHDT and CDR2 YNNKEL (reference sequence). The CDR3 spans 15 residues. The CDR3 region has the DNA TGTGCCAGCAGCCTCGGGGGGGGGTCCAACTACGAGCAGTACTTC. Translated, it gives CASSLGGGSNYEQYF.

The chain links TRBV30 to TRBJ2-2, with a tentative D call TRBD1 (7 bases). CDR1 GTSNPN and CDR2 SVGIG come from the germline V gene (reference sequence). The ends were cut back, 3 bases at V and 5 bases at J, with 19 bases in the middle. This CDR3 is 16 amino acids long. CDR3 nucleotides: TGTGCCTGGAGGCGAGGGGGCCAGGGGAGGACCGGGGAGCTGTTTTTT. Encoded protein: CAWRRGGQGRTGELFF.

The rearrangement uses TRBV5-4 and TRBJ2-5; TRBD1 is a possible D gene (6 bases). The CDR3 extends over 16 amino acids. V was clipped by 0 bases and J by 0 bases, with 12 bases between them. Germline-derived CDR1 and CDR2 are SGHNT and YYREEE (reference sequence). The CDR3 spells CASSLAAGVNQETQYF. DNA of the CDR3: TGTGCCAGCAGCTTGGCCGCAGGGGTCAACCAAGAGACCCAGTACTTC.

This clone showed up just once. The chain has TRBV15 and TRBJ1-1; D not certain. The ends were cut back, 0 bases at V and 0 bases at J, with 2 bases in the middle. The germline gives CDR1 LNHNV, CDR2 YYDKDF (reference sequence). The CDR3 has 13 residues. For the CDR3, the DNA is TGTGCCACCAGCAGAGACATGAACACTGAAGCTTTCTTT. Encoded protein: CATSRDMNTEAFF. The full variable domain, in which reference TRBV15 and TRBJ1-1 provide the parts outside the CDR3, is DAMVIQNPRYQVTQFGKPVTLSCSQTLNHNVMYWYQQKSSQAPKLLFHYYDKDFNNEADTPDNFQSRRPNTSFCFLDIRSPGLGDTAMYLCATSRDMNTEAFFGQGTRLTVV.

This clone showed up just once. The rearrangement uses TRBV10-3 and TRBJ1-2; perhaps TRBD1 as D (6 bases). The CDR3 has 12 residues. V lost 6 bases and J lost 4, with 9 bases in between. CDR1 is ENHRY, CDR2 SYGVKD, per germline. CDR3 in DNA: TGTGCCATCAGGGGGACACCCTATGGCTACACCTTC. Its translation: CAIRGTPYGYTF.

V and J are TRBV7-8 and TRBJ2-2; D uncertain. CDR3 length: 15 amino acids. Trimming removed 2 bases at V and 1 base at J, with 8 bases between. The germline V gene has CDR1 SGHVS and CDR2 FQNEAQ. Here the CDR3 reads CASSLRLGNTGELFF. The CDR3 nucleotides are TGTGCCAGCAGCTTAAGGTTAGGGAACACCGGGGAGCTGTTTTTT.